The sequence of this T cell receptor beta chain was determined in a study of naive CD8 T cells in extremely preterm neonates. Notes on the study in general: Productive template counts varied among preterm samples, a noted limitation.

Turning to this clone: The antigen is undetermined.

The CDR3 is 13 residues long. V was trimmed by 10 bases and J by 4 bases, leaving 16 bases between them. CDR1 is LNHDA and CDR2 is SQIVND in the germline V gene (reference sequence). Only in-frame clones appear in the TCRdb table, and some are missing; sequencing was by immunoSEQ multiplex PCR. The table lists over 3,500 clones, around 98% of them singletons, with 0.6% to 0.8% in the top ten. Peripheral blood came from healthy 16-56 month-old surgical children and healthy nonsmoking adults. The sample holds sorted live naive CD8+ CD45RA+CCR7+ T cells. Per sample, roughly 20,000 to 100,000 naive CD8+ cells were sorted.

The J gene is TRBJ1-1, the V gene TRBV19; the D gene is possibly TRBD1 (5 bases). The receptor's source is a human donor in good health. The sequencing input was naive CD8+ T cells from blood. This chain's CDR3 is CATPPRGGTEAFF. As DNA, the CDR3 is TGTGCCACCCCCCCCCGGGGGGGCACTGAAGCTTTCTTT.